What follows is one TCR beta chain and its context. Its antigen is unknown. The data originate from a study of Ad26.COV2.S vaccination and SARS-CoV-2 variants. Study-wide findings and caveats: Vaccine recipients surpassed placebo recipients in spike-specific TCR breadth.

Data came from immunoSEQ multiplex PCR; TCRdb stores just in-frame clones and leaves some out. The table shows 400,000 to 450,000 clones, with around 90% occurring only once. Noted treatment: around 19 received Ad26.COV2.S at low or high dose, single or two shots; roughly five received placebo; per-sample allocation not given. The samples date from day 63 after the first vaccine or placebo injection. CDR1 is SGHTA, CDR2 FQGNSA, per germline. This CDR3 contains 13 residues. V was shortened by 5 bases and J by 7 bases, with 11 bases between the two germline ends. The J gene is TRBJ1-4, the V gene TRBV7-2; D might be TRBD1 (5 bases). The sample was peripheral blood, taken in a trial of Ad26.COV2.S vaccine versus placebo. The sequence was collected from a person aged 18-60 years who received the Ad26.COV2.S COVID-19 vaccine or a placebo. The CDR3 is CASSMGPTEKLFF. CDR3 nucleotides: TGTGCCAGCAGCATGGGACCTACTGAAAAACTGTTTTTT.